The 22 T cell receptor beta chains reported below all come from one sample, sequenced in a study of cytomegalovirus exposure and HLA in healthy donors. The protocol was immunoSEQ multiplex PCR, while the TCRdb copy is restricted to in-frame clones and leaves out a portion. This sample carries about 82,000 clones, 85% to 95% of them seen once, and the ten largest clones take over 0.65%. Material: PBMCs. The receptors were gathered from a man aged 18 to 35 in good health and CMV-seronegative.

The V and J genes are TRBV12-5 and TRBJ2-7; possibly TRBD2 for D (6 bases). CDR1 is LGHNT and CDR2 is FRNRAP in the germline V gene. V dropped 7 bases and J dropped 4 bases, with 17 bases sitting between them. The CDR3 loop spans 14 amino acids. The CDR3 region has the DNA TGTGCTAGTGCAAACTGGGAGGTTGTTTACGAGCAGTACTTC. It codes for CASANWEVVYEQYF.

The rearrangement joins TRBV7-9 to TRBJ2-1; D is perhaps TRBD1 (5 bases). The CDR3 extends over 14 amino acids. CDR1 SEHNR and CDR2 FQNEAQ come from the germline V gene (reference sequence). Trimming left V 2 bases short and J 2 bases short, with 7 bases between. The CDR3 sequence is CASSLTGTYNEQFF. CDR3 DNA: TGTGCCAGCAGCTTAACAGGTACCTACAATGAGCAGTTCTTC.

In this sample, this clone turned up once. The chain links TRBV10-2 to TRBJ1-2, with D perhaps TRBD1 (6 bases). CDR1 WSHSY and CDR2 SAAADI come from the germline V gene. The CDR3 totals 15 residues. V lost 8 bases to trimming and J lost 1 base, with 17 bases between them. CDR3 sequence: CASRPGRGNNYGYTF. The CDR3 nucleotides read TGCGCCAGCCGCCCGGGGAGGGGGAATAACTATGGCTACACCTTC.

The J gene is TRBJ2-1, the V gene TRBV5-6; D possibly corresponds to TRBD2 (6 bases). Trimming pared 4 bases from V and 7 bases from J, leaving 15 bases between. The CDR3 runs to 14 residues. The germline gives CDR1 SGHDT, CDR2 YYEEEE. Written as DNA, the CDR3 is TGTGCCAGCAGCGTCTTGACCCGGGGGAATGAGCAGTTCTTC. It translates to CASSVLTRGNEQFF.

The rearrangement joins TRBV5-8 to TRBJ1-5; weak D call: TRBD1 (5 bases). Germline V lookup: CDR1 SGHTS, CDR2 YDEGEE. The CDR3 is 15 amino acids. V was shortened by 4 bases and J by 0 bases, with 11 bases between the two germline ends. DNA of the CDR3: TGTGCCAGCAGCCGCCAGGGTTATAGCAATCAGCCCCAGCATTTT. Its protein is CASSRQGYSNQPQHF. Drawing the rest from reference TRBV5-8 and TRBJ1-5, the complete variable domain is EAGVTQSPTHLIKTRGQQATLRCSPISGHTSVYWYQQALGLGLQFLLWYDEGEERNRGNFPPRFSGRQFPNYSSELNVNALELEDSALYLCASSRQGYSNQPQHFGDGTRLSIL.

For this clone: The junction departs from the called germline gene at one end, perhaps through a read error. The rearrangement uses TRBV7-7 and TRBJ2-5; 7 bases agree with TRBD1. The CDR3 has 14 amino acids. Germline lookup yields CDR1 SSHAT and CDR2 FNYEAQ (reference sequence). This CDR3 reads CASSLGVQGKAQYF. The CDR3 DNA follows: TGTGCTAGCAGCTTAGGGGTACAGGGGAAAGCCCAGTACTTC.

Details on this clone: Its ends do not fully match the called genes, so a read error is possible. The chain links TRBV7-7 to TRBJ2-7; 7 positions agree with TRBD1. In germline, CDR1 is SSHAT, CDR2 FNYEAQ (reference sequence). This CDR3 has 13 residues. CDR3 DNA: TGTGCTAGCAGCTGGGACAGCTCCTACGAGCAGTACTTC. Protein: CASSWDSSYEQYF.

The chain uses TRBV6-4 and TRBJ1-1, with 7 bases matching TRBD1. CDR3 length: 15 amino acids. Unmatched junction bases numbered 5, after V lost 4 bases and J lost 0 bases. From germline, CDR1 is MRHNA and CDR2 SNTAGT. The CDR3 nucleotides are TGTGCCAGCAGTGCCGGGACAGCCATGAACACTGAAGCTTTCTTT. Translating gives CASSAGTAMNTEAFF.

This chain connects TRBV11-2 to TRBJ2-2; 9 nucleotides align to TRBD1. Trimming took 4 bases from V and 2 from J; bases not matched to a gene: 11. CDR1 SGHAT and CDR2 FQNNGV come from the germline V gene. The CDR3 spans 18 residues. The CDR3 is CASSSLLLQGANTGELFF. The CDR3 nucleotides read TGTGCCAGCAGCTCCTTACTTCTACAGGGGGCTAACACCGGGGAGCTGTTTTTT.

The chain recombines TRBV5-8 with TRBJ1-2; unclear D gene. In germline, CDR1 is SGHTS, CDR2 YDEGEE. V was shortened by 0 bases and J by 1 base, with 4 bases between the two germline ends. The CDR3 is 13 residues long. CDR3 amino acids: CASSLGLNYGYTF. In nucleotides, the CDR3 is TGTGCCAGCAGCTTGGGGCTTAACTATGGCTACACCTTC.

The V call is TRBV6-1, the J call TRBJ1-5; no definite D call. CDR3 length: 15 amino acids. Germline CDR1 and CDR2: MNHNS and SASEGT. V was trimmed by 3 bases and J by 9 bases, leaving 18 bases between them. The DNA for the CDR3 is TGTGCCAGCAGTGAGGGGAGATCAGTCACCTGGCCCCAGCATTTT. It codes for CASSEGRSVTWPQHF.

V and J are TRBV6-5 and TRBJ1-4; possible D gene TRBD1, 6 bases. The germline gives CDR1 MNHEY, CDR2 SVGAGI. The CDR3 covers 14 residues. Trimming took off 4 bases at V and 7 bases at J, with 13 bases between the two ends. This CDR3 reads CASSSYRVAEKLFF. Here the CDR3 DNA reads TGTGCCAGCAGTTCGTACAGGGTTGCTGAAAAACTGTTTTTT.

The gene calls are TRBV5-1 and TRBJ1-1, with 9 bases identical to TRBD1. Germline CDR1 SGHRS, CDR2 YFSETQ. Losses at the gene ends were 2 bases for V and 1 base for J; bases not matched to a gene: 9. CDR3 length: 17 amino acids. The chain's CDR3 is CASSLDRGAGWNTEAFF. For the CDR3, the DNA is TGCGCCAGCAGCTTAGACAGGGGGGCCGGTTGGAACACTGAAGCTTTCTTT.

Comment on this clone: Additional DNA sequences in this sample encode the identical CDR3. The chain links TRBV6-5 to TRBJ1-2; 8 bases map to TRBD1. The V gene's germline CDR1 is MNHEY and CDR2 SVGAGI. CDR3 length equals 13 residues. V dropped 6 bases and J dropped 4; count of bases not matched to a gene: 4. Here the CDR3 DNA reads TGTGCCAGCAGCCGCGACAGGGGCTATGGCTACACCTTC. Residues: CASSRDRGYGYTF.

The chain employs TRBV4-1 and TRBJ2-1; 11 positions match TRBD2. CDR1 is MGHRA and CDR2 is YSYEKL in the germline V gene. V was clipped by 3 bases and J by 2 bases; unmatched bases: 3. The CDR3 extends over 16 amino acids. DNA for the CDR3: TGCGCCAGCAGCCAGTCTAGCGGGAGGACCTACAATGAGCAGTTCTTC. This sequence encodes CASSQSSGRTYNEQFF.

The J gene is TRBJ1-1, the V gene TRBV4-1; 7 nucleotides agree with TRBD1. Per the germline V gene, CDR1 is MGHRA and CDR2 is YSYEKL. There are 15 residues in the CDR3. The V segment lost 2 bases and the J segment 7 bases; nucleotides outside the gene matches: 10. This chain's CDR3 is CASSQFPDREGEAFF. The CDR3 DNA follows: TGCGCCAGCAGCCAATTCCCCGACAGGGAAGGTGAAGCTTTCTTT.

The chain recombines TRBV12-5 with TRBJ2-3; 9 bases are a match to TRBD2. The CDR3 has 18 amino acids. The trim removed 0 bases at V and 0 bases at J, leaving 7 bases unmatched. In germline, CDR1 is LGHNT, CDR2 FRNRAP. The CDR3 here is CASGLVPQREDSTDTQYF. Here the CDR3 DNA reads TGTGCTAGTGGTTTGGTACCCCAGCGGGAGGATAGCACAGATACGCAGTATTTT. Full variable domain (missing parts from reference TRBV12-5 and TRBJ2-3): DARVTQTPRHKVTEMGQEVTMRCQPILGHNTVFWYRQTMMQGLELLAYFRNRAPLDDSGMPKDRFSAEMPDATLATLKIQPSEPRDSAVYFCASGLVPQREDSTDTQYFGPGTRLTVL.

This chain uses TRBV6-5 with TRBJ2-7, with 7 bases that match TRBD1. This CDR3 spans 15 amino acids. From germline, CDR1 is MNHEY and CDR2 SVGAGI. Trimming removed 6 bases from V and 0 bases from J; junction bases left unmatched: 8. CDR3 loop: CASRLSTGSSYEQYF. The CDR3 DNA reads TGTGCCAGCAGGCTTTCGACAGGGAGCTCCTACGAGCAGTACTTC.

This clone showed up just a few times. Here the CDR3 DNA reads TGTGCCAGCAGCCGGACAGGGCGGAATGGCTACACCTTC. Amino acids: CASSRTGRNGYTF. The rearrangement joins TRBV7-9 to TRBJ1-2; 8 nucleotides agree with TRBD1. The V and J ends lost 5 bases and 6 bases, in that order; junction bases with no gene match: 5. CDR3 length: 13 residues. Germline V gives CDR1 SEHNR, CDR2 FQNEAQ (reference sequence).

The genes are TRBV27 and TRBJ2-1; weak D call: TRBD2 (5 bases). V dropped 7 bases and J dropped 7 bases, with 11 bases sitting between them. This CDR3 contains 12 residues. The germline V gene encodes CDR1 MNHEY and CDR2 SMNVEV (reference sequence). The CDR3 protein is CASTTRTNEQFF. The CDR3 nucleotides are TGTGCCAGCACCACTAGGACGAATGAGCAGTTCTTC.

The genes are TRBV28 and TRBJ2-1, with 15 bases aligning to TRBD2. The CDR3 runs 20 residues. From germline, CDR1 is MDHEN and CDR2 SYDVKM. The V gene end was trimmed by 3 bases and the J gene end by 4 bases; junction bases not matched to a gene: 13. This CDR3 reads CASSFLFGLAGGPRYNEQFF. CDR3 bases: TGTGCCAGCAGTTTCCTCTTCGGACTAGCGGGAGGGCCGCGTTACAATGAGCAGTTCTTC.

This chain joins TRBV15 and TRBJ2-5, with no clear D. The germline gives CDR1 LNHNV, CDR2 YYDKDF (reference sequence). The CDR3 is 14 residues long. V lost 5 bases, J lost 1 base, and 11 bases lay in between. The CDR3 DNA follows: TGTGCCACCAGCGAGAGGATGATCCAAGAGACCCAGTACTTC. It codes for CATSERMIQETQYF.